This TCR beta chain was documented in a study of post-analysis software for immune sequencing data. This clonotype was seen more than once but under ten times. Its antigen is unknown. Presence of unique molecular identifiers characterized the TCR beta cDNA libraries. Each CDR3 protein gets one entry after TCRdb re-called the PCR reads with MiXCR. The table lists about 810,000 distinct CDR3 sequences, around 50% of them singletons. The CDR3 length is 17 residues. V was clipped by 5 bases and J by 5 bases; unmatched bases: 12. The germline CDR1 and CDR2 sequences are SEHNR and FQNEAQ (reference sequence). General observations from the study: There were four or five TRBV segments more frequent in patients than controls, and TRBV5-6, TRBV5-1 and TRBV20-1 were among them. Those samples that were prepared in the same batch co-clustered strongly by F measure.

This TCR was sampled from a girl under 18 with multiple sclerosis. The chain has TRBV7-9 and TRBJ2-1; 10 nucleotides match TRBD2. Sequences were obtained from blood. DNA for the CDR3: TGTGCCAGCAGCCCCCTATCCCTAGCGGGGGTCCACAATGAGCAGTTCTTC. This sequence encodes CASSPLSLAGVHNEQFF.